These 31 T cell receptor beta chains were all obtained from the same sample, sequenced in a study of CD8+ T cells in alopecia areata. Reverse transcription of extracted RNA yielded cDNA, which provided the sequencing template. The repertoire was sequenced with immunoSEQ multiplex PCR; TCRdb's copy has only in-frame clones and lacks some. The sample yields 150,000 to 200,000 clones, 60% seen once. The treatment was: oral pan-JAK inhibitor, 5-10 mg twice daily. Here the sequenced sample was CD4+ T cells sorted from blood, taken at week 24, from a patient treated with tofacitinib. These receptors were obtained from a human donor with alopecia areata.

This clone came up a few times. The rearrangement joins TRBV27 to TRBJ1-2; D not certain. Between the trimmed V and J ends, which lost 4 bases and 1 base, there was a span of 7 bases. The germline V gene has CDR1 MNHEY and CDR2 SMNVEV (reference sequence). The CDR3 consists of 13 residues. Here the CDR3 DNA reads TGTGCCAGCAGTTCCGTGGTTAACTATGGCTACACCTTC. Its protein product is CASSSVVNYGYTF.

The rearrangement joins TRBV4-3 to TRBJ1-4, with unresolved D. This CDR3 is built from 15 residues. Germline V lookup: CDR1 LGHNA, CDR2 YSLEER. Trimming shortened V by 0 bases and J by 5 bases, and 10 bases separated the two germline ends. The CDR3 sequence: CASSQDSGRNEKLFF. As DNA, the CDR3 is TGCGCCAGCAGCCAAGATTCAGGCAGAAATGAAAAACTGTTTTTT.

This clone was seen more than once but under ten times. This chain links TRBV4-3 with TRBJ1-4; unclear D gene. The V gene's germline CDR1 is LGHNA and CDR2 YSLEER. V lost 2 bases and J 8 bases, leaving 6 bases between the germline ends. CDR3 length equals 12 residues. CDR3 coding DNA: TGCGCCAGCAGCCAATACGCCGAAAAACTGTTTTTT. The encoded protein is CASSQYAEKLFF.

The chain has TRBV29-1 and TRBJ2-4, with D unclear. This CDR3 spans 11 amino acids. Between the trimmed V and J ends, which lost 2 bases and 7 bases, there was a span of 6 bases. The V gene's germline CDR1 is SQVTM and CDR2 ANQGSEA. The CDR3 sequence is CSVESKNIQYF. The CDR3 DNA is TGCAGCGTTGAAAGCAAGAACATTCAGTACTTC.

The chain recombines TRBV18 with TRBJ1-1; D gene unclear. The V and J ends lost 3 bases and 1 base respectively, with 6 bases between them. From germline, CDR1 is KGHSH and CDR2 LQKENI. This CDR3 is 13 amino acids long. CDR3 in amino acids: CASSPLGNTEAFF. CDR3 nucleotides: TGTGCCAGCTCACCCCTCGGGAACACTGAAGCTTTCTTT.

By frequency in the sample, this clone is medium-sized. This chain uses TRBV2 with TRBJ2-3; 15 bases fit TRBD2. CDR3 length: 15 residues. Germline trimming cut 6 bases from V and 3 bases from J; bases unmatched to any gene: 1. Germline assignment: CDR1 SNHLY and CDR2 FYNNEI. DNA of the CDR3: TGTGCCAGCAGCGGGACTAGCGGGGGGACAGATACGCAGTATTTT. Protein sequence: CASSGTSGGTDTQYF.

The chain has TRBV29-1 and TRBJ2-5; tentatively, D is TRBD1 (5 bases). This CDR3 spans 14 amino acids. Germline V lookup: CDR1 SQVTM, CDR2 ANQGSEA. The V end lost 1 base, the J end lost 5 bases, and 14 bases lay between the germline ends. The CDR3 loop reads CSVEVLGVGETQYF. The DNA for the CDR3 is TGCAGCGTTGAAGTATTAGGGGTTGGGGAGACCCAGTACTTC. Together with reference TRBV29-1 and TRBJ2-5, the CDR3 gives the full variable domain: SAVISQKPSRDICQRGTSLTIQCQVDSQVTMMFWYRQQPGQSLTLIATANQGSEATYESGFVIDKFPISRPNLTFSTLTVSNMSPEDSSIYLCSVEVLGVGETQYFGPGTRLLVL.

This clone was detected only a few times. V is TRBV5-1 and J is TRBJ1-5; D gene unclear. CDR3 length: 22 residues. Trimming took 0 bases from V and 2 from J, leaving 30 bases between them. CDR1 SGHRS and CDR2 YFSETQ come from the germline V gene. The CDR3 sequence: CASSLVWQPALIGLFGNQPQHF. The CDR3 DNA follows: TGCGCCAGCAGCTTGGTTTGGCAGCCCGCTCTGATCGGTTTGTTCGGCAATCAGCCCCAGCATTTT.

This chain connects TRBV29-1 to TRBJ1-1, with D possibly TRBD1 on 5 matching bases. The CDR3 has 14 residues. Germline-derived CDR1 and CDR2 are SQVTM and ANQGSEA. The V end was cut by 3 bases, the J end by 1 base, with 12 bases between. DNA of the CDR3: TGCAGCGTTGACCTCACAGGTCCGAACACTGAAGCTTTCTTT. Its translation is CSVDLTGPNTEAFF. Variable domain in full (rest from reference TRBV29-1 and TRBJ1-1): SAVISQKPSRDICQRGTSLTIQCQVDSQVTMMFWYRQQPGQSLTLIATANQGSEATYESGFVIDKFPISRPNLTFSTLTVSNMSPEDSSIYLCSVDLTGPNTEAFFGQGTRLTVV.

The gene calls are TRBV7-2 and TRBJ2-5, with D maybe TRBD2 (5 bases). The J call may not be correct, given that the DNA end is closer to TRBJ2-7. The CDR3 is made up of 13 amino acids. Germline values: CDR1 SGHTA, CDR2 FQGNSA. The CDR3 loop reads CASSLGREYEQYF. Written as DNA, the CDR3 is TGTGCCAGCAGCTTAGGTAGGGAGTACGAGCAGTACTTC.

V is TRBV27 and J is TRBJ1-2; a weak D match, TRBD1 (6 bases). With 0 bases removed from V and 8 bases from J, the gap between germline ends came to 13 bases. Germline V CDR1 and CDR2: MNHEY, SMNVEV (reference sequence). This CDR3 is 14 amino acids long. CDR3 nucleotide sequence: TGTGCCAGCAGTTTATCGGGGGGGGCGGGAGGCTACACCTTC. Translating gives CASSLSGGAGGYTF.

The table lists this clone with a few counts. CDR3 sequence reads: CASSQDYAVNTEAFF. CDR3 sequence (DNA): TGCGCCAGCAGCCAAGATTACGCGGTGAACACTGAAGCTTTCTTT. The chain couples TRBV4-3 to TRBJ1-1; D is ambiguous. Deletions cut 0 bases from V and 0 bases from J, with 8 bases between. The CDR3 extends over 15 amino acids. The germline V gene encodes CDR1 LGHNA and CDR2 YSLEER.

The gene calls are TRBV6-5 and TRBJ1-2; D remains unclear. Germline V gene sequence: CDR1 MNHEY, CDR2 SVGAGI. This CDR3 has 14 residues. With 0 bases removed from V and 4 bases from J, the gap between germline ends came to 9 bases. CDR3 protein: CASSYSAVGYGYTF. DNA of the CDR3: TGTGCCAGCAGTTACTCTGCGGTCGGCTATGGCTACACCTTC.

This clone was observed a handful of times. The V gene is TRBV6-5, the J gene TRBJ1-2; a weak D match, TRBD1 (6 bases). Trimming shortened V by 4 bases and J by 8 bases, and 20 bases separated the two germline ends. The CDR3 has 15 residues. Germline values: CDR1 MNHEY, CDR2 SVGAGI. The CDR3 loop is CASSWDIAVDQGYTF. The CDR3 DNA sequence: TGTGCCAGCAGTTGGGACATAGCTGTTGATCAGGGCTACACCTTC.

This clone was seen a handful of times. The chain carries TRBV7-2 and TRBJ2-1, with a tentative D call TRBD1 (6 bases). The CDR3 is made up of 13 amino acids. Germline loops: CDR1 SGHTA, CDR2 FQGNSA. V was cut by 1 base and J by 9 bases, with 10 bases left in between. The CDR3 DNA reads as TGTGCCAGCAGCTTAGACAGGGCAGGTGAGCAGTTCTTC. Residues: CASSLDRAGEQFF.

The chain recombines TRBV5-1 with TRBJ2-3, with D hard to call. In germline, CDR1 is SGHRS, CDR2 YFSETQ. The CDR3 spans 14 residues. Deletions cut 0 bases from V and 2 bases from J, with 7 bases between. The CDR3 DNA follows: TGCGCCAGCAGCTTGGCCCGACTCACAGATACGCAGTATTTT. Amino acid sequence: CASSLARLTDTQYF.

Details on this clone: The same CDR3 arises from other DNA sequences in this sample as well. The CDR3 DNA reads as TGTGCCTGGAGGGTCTCTGGGGCCAACGTCCTGACTTTC. Protein: CAWRVSGANVLTF. The V call is TRBV30, the J call TRBJ2-6; D unresolved. The CDR3 length is 13 residues. Germline CDR1 GTSNPN, CDR2 SVGIG (reference sequence). V was pared by 3 bases and J by 0 bases, with 3 bases between.

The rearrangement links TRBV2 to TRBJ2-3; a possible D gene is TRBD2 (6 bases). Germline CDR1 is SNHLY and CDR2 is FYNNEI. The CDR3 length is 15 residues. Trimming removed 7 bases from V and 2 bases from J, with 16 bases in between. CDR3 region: CASNRDSRPTDTQYF. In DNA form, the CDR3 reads TGTGCCAGCAATCGGGACTCAAGACCCACAGATACGCAGTATTTT.

CDR3 DNA sequence: TGTGCCATCACTCCAGGCACGGACTATGGCTACACCTTC. It translates to CAITPGTDYGYTF. V and J are TRBV10-3 and TRBJ1-2; D unresolved. The CDR3 totals 13 residues. CDR1 and CDR2 (germline): ENHRY, SYGVKD. Trimming removed 7 bases from V and 3 bases from J, with 12 bases in between.

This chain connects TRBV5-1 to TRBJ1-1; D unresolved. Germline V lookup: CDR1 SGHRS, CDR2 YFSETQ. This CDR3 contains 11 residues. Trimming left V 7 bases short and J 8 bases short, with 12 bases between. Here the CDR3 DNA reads TGCGCCAGCCATCACGGACGGGAAGCTTTCTTT. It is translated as CASHHGREAFF.

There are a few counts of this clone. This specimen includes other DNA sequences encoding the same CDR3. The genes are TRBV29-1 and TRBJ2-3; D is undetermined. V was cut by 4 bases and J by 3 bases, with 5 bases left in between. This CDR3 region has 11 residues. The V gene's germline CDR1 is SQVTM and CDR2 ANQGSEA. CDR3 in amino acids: CSVVGTDTQYF. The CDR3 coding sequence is TGCAGCGTTGTGGGGACAGATACGCAGTATTTT.

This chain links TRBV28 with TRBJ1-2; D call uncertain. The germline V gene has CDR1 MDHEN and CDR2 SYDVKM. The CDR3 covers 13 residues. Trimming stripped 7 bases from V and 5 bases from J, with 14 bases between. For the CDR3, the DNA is TGTGCCAGCACGTTGGGGATACCTTATGGCTACACCTTC. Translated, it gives CASTLGIPYGYTF.

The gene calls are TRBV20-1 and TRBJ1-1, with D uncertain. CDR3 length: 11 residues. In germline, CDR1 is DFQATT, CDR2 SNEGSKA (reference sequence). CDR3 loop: CRQSRNTEAFF. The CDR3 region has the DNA TGCAGACAAAGCAGGAACACTGAAGCTTTCTTT.

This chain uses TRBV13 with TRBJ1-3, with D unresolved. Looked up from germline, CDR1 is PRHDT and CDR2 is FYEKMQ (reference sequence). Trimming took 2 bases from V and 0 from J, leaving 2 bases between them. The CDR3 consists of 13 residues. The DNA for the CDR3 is TGTGCCAGCAGCTTATACTCTGGAAACACCATATATTTT. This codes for CASSLYSGNTIYF.

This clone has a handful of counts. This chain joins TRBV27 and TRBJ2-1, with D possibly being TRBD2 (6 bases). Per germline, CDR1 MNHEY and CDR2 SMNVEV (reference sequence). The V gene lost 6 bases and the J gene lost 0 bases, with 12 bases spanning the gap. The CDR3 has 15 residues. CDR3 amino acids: CASRPGGSSYNEQFF. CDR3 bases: TGTGCCAGCAGGCCCGGGGGAAGCTCCTACAATGAGCAGTTCTTC.

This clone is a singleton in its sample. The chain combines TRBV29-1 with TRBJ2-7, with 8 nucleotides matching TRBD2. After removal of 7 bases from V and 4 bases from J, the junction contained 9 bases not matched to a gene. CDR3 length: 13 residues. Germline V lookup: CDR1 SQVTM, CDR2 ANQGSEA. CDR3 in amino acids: CSGAGESSYEQYF. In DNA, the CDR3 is TGCAGCGGAGCGGGGGAGTCATCTTACGAGCAGTACTTC.

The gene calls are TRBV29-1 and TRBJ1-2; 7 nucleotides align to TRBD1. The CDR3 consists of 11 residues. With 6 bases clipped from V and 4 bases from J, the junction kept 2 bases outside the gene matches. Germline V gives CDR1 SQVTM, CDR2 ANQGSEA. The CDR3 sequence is CSVTGVYGYTF. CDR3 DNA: TGCAGCGTCACAGGGGTCTATGGCTACACCTTC.

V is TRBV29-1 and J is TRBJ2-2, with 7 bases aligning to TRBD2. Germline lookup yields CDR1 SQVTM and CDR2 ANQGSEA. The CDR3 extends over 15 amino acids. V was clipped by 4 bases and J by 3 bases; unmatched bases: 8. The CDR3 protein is CSVAGTGRDTGELFF. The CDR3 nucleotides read TGCAGCGTTGCTGGCACGGGGAGGGACACCGGGGAGCTGTTTTTT.

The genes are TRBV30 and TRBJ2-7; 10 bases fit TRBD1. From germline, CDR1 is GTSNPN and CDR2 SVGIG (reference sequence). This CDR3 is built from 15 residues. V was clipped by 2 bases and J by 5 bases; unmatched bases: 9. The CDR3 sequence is CAWSQTGGRWDEQYF. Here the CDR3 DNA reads TGTGCCTGGAGTCAGACAGGGGGCAGATGGGACGAGCAGTACTTC.

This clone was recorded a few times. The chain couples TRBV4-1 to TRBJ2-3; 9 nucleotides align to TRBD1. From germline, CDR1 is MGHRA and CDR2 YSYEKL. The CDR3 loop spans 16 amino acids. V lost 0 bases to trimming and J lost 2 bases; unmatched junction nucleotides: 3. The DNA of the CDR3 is TGCGCCAGCAGCCAAGAAAGGACAGGGGTCACAGATACGCAGTATTTT. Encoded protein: CASSQERTGVTDTQYF.

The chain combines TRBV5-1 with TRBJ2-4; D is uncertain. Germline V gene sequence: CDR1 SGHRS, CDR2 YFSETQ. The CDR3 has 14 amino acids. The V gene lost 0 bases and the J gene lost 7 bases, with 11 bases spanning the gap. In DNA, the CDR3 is TGCGCCAGCAGCTTGGTTGGGCAGGCGAACATTCAGTACTTC. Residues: CASSLVGQANIQYF.